These T cell receptor beta chains were read from a single sample in a study of blood T cells in healthy people across ages. Each CDR3 protein is one row after TCRdb ran MiXCR on the 5' RACE reads. The sample lists roughly 800,000 distinct CDR3 sequences, roughly 25% occurring once. These same records also appear under a second study, on T cells of mothers and their children.

Sequencing was done on a sample of blood. These receptors all stem from a boy between 10 and 17 years old in good health. CDR3s include the opening cysteine and the closing phenylalanine or tryptophan. A D gene is named only where the DNA matches it firmly. Rows give clone size only sometimes, using once, few, many, or a class for an expanded clone.

V gene	clone size	J gene	D gene	CDR3 DNA	CDR3 protein
TRBV7-8	-	TRBJ2-3	TRBD2	TGTGCCAGCAGCTTGAGGGCTAGCGGGGGAACCACAGATACGCAGTATTTT	CASSLRASGGTTDTQYF
TRBV29-1	-	TRBJ2-1	-	TGCAGCGCCCCGACGGCGGAACCCTCCTACAATGAGCAGTTCTTC	CSAPTAEPSYNEQFF
TRBV19	-	TRBJ1-5	-	TGTGCCAGTAGTGGACAGATCAATCAGCCCCAGCATTTT	CASSGQINQPQHF
TRBV7-2	few	TRBJ1-5	-	TGTGCCAGCAGCTTACAGGGGAAGGACAATCAGCCCCAGCATTTT	CASSLQGKDNQPQHF
TRBV14	-	TRBJ2-1	-	TGTGCCAGCAGCCAAAGTTTTAGCGTTAGTGAGCAGTTCTTC	CASSQSFSVSEQFF
TRBV6-6	once	TRBJ2-1	TRBD2	TGTGCCAGCAAATCCAGCGGGGGGGCCTACAATGAGCAGTTCTTC	CASKSSGGAYNEQFF
TRBV5-1	few	TRBJ1-2	TRBD1	TGCGCCAGCAGTCAGAGCCCGGGACAGGGCTATGGCTACACCTTC	CASSQSPGQGYGYTF
TRBV9	few	TRBJ1-2	-	TGTGCCAGCAGGGGGACGGCCTTGGGCTACACCTTC	CASRGTALGYTF
TRBV30	few	TRBJ1-3	-	TGTGCCTTTCGGCGGCAGACCTCTGGAAACACCATATATTTT	CAFRRQTSGNTIYF
TRBV30	-	TRBJ2-1	-	TGTGCCTCCCAAGCCCCCGGCTACAATGAGCAGTTCTTC	CASQAPGYNEQFF
TRBV4-1	-	TRBJ2-7	TRBD1	TGCGCCAGCAGCAGTACAGGGGGGTTCTACGAGCAGTACTTC	CASSSTGGFYEQYF
TRBV5-1	-	TRBJ1-2	TRBD1	TGCGCCAGCAGCGTCGACAGGGCGGCTAACTATGGCTACACCTTC	CASSVDRAANYGYTF
TRBV7-9	-	TRBJ2-4	-	TGTGCCAGCAGCTCCGGCTGGGACGGTAGCAAAAACATTCAGTACTTC	CASSSGWDGSKNIQYF
TRBV7-9	few	TRBJ2-7	-	TGTGCCAGCAGCTCGACCCGCGACTTACCCGCGTACGAGCAGTACTTC	CASSSTRDLPAYEQYF
TRBV5-6	-	TRBJ2-4	TRBD2	TGTGCCAGCAGCTTGAAAGGGGAGGGCAAAAACATTCAGTACTTC	CASSLKGEGKNIQYF
TRBV20-1	-	TRBJ2-1	-	TGCAGTGCTAGTGATGTGGCGGACTACAATGAGCAGTTCTTC	CSASDVADYNEQFF
TRBV29-1	-	TRBJ1-2	-	TGCAGCGTCGGGGCAGGGAACTATGGCTACACCTTC	CSVGAGNYGYTF
TRBV29-1	-	TRBJ2-1	-	TGCAGCTTACTCGACAGGGACGGGGGGAGTGAGCAGTTCTTC	CSLLDRDGGSEQFF
TRBV2	few	TRBJ2-5	-	TGTGCCAGCAGCGCAAATACTATCATGTACCAAGAGACCCAGTACTTC	CASSANTIMYQETQYF